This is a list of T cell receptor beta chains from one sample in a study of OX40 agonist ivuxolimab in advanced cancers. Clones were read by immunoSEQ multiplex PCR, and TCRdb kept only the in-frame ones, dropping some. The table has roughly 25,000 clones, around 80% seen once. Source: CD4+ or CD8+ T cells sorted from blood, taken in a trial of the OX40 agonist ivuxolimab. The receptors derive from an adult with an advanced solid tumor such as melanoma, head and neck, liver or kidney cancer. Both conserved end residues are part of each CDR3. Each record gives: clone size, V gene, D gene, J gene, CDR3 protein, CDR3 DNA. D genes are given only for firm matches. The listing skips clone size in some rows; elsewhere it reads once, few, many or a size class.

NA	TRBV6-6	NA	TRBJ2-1	CASSLRRETYNEQFF	TGTGCCAGCTCGCTCCGGAGGGAAACCTACAATGAGCAGTTCTTC
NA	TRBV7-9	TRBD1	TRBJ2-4	CASTPTGAAKNIQYF	TGTGCCAGCACCCCGACAGGGGCCGCCAAAAACATTCAGTACTTC
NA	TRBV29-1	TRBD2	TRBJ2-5	CSFLLAGGPGETQYF	TGCAGCTTCCTATTAGCGGGAGGGCCCGGAGAGACCCAGTACTTC
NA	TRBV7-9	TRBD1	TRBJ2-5	CASSFYQGASRETQYF	TGTGCCAGCAGCTTTTACCAGGGGGCCTCCCGAGAGACCCAGTACTTC
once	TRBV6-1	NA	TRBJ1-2	CASSEAGGAGYGYTF	TGTGCCAGCAGTGAAGCTGGGGGCGCCGGCTATGGCTACACCTTC
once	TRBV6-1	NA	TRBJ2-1	CASKRADRSYNEQFF	TGTGCCAGCAAACGAGCGGATCGCTCCTACAATGAGCAGTTCTTC
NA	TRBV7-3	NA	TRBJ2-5	CASSLVSQETQYF	TGTGCCAGCAGCTTAGTTAGCCAAGAGACCCAGTACTTC
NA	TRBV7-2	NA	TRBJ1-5	CASSTQGASQPQHF	TGTGCCAGCAGCACACAGGGAGCAAGTCAGCCCCAGCATTTT
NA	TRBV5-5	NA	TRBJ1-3	CASSLGQGAGNTIYF	TGTGCCAGCAGCTTGGGCCAGGGAGCTGGAAACACCATATATTTT
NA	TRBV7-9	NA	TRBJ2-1	CASSLGRKSISSYNEQFF	TGTGCCAGCAGCTTAGGTCGAAAGTCAATTAGCTCCTACAATGAGCAGTTCTTC
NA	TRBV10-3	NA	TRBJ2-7	CAISGRDITYEQYF	TGTGCCATCAGTGGCCGGGACATAACCTACGAGCAGTACTTC
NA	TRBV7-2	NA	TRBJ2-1	CASSLLQVGNEQFF	TGTGCCAGCAGCTTGTTACAGGTGGGCAATGAGCAGTTCTTC
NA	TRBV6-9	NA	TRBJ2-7	CASSTGREQYF	TGTGCCAGCAGTACAGGGAGGGAGCAGTACTTC
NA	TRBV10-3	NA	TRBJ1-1	CAIGTLMNTEAFF	TGTGCCATCGGGACGTTAATGAACACTGAAGCTTTCTTT
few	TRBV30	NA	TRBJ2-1	CAWSSMAGNEQFF	TGTGCCTGGAGTAGTATGGCGGGAAATGAGCAGTTCTTC
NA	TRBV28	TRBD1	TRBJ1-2	CASRTGGNYGYTF	TGTGCCAGCAGGACAGGGGGAAACTATGGCTACACCTTC
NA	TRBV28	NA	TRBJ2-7	CASTGAPLGQYF	TGTGCCAGCACGGGGGCTCCCTTAGGGCAGTACTTC
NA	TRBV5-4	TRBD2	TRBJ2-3	CASSSGPSGTTDTQYF	TGTGCCAGCAGCTCGGGGCCTAGCGGGACCACAGATACGCAGTATTTT
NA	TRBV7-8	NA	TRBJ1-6	CASSLGGQGDSPLHF	TGTGCCAGCAGCTTAGGCGGTCAGGGCGATTCACCCCTCCACTTT
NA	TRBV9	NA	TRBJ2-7	CASNSDTQLVAEQYF	TGTGCCAGCAACTCGGACACCCAACTCGTAGCCGAGCAGTACTTC
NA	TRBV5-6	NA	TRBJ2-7	CASSPDLSYEQYF	TGTGCCAGCAGCCCCGACCTCTCCTACGAGCAGTACTTC
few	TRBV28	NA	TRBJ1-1	CASSWDLGLRNTEAFF	TGTGCCAGCAGTTGGGATCTGGGGCTCCGAAACACTGAAGCTTTCTTT
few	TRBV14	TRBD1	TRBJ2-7	CASSPGDRDYEQYF	TGTGCCAGCAGCCCGGGGGACAGGGATTACGAGCAGTACTTC
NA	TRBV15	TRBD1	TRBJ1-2	CATSREYLQGAAGYTF	TGTGCCACCAGCAGAGAGTACCTACAGGGGGCTGCTGGCTACACCTTC
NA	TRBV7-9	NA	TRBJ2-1	CASSLETSYNEQFF	TGTGCCAGCAGCTTGGAGACGTCCTACAATGAGCAGTTCTTC
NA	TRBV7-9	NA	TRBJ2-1	CASSLDRGDNEQFF	TGTGCCAGCAGCTTAGATCGCGGGGACAATGAGCAGTTCTTC
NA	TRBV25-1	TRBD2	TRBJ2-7	CASSDPGGAQAEQYF	TGTGCCAGCAGTGATCCGGGGGGGGCTCAGGCCGAGCAGTACTTC
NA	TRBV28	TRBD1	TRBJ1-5	CASKDRANQPQHF	TGTGCCAGCAAGGACAGGGCCAATCAGCCCCAGCATTTT
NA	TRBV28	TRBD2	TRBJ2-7	CASSSPSGGAYEQYF	TGTGCCAGCAGTTCCCCCTCGGGGGGGGCCTACGAGCAGTACTTC
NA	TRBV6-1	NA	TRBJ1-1	CASRGLGWDTEAFF	TGTGCCAGCAGGGGATTGGGGTGGGACACTGAAGCTTTCTTT
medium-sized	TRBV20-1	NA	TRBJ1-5	CSARTPTAQHF	TGCAGTGCTAGGACCCCCACGGCCCAGCATTTT
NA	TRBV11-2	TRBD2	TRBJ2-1	CASSLALAGMNEQFF	TGTGCCAGCAGCTTAGCCCTAGCGGGAATGAATGAGCAGTTCTTC
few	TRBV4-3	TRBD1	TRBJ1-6	CASSQGAGGSSPLHF	TGCGCCAGCAGCCAAGGGGCAGGGGGAAGTTCACCCCTCCACTTT